The 10 T cell receptor beta chains below come from one sample, sequenced in a study of Ad26.COV2.S vaccination and SARS-CoV-2 variants. Libraries were prepared by immunoSEQ multiplex PCR; TCRdb keeps only in-frame clonotypes and omits some of them. The data hold under 400,000 clones, with roughly 84% observed a single time. Treatment meaning: over 15 received Ad26.COV2.S at low or high dose, single or two shots; a few received placebo; per-sample allocation not given. After the first vaccine or placebo injection, samples were drawn on day 63. The sequenced sample was peripheral blood, obtained in a trial of Ad26.COV2.S vaccine versus placebo. All receptors derive from a person between 18 and 59 years old who received the Ad26.COV2.S COVID-19 vaccine or a placebo.

The rearrangement links TRBV6-1 to TRBJ1-2; 9 bases match TRBD1. The CDR3 loop spans 14 amino acids. Germline CDR1 reads MNHNS; CDR2 reads SASEGT. V was pared by 0 bases and J by 7 bases, with 3 bases of the junction left unmatched. The CDR3 sequence: CASSEATGGVGYTF. The CDR3 region has the DNA TGTGCCAGCAGTGAAGCGACAGGGGGAGTTGGCTACACCTTC.

The V and J genes are TRBV19 and TRBJ2-7; TRBD1 matches at 10 bases. The germline V gene has CDR1 LNHDA and CDR2 SQIVND (reference sequence). The CDR3 has 17 amino acids. The trim removed 3 bases at V and 1 base at J, leaving 9 bases unmatched. CDR3 sequence reads: CASSIETGGLGSYEQYF. The CDR3 DNA reads as TGTGCCAGTAGTATCGAGACAGGGGGCTTGGGGTCCTACGAGCAGTACTTC.

V usage is TRBV5-1 and J usage is TRBJ1-4; D not resolved. The V and J ends lost 1 base and 8 bases respectively, with 12 bases between them. Looked up from germline, CDR1 is SGHRS and CDR2 is YFSETQ. The CDR3 consists of 14 residues. The chain's CDR3 is CASSLTEQREKLFF. The CDR3 region has the DNA TGCGCCAGCAGCTTGACAGAACAAAGGGAAAAACTGTTTTTT. The variable domain in full, completed from reference TRBV5-1 and TRBJ1-4, reads KAGVTQTPRYLIKTRGQQVTLSCSPISGHRSVSWYQQTPGQGLQFLFEYFSETQRNKGNFPGRFSGRQFSNSRSEMNVSTLELGDSALYLCASSLTEQREKLFFGSGTQLSVL.

The chain couples TRBV11-2 to TRBJ1-1; D gene unclear. Trimming left V 0 bases short and J 1 base short, with 9 bases between. The CDR3 length is 15 residues. The germline V gene encodes CDR1 SGHAT and CDR2 FQNNGV. The CDR3 sequence is CASSLDILPNTEAFF. Here the CDR3 DNA reads TGTGCCAGCAGCTTAGATATCCTGCCGAACACTGAAGCTTTCTTT.

The chain joins TRBV18 to TRBJ2-7; D remains unclear. CDR1 KGHSH and CDR2 LQKENI come from the germline V gene. The V end lost 1 base, the J end lost 5 bases, and 3 bases lay between the germline ends. The CDR3 spans 11 residues. The CDR3 region has the DNA TGTGCCAGCTCACCACGCCACGAGCAGTACTTC. This encodes CASSPRHEQYF. The whole variable domain, filled in from reference TRBV18 and TRBJ2-7, reads NAGVMQNPRHLVRRRGQEARLRCSPMKGHSHVYWYRQLPEEGLKFMVYLQKENIIDESGMPKERFSAEFPKEGPSILRIQQVVRGDSAAYFCASSPRHEQYFGPGTRLTVT.

The chain couples TRBV30 to TRBJ2-1; 8 bases are a match to TRBD1. Trimming took 2 bases from V and 2 from J; bases not matched to a gene: 11. From germline, CDR1 is GTSNPN and CDR2 SVGIG (reference sequence). This CDR3 comprises 17 residues. CDR3 residues: CAWSHTVQGGPYNEQFF. CDR3 sequence (DNA): TGTGCCTGGAGTCACACTGTACAGGGGGGACCCTACAATGAGCAGTTCTTC.

V gene TRBV5-4 combines with J gene TRBJ2-7, with D possibly matching TRBD2 (6 bases). Deletions cut 4 bases from V and 3 bases from J, with 14 bases between. From germline, CDR1 is SGHNT and CDR2 YYREEE (reference sequence). The CDR3 contains 14 residues. The CDR3: CASSETGENYEQYF. The CDR3 DNA follows: TGTGCCAGCAGCGAAACGGGGGAGAACTACGAGCAGTACTTC.

In this sample, this clone turned up once. The chain employs TRBV5-8 and TRBJ2-1; D remains ambiguous. The V gene's germline CDR1 is SGHTS and CDR2 YDEGEE. The CDR3 covers 12 residues. Between the trimmed V and J ends, which lost 0 bases and 7 bases, there was a span of 5 bases. The CDR3 DNA reads as TGTGCCAGCAGCTTGGGTCCTAATGAGCAGTTCTTC. Its protein is CASSLGPNEQFF.

Regarding this clone: Other DNA sequences in this sample translate to the same CDR3. The chain combines TRBV29-1 with TRBJ1-5; maybe TRBD1 (5 bases). CDR1 and CDR2 (germline): SQVTM, ANQGSEA. There are 13 residues in the CDR3. V gave up 4 bases and J gave up 2 bases, with 9 bases separating them. CDR3 amino acids: CSVGGGGNQPQHF. In DNA, the CDR3 is TGCAGCGTTGGCGGGGGGGGCAATCAGCCCCAGCATTTT.

This clone is a singleton in its sample. The chain employs TRBV5-1 and TRBJ2-2; 7 nucleotides line up with TRBD2. The CDR3 contains 15 residues. Germline trimming cut 3 bases from V and 1 base from J; bases unmatched to any gene: 3. Germline V gene sequence: CDR1 SGHRS, CDR2 YFSETQ. CDR3 nucleotides: TGCGCCAGCAGCTGGGAGGGTCTGAACACCGGGGAGCTGTTTTTT. This sequence encodes CASSWEGLNTGELFF.